This TCR beta chain came from a study of CD8 T cells in Susac syndrome. V trimming: 4 bases; J trimming: 6 bases; junction bases outside the gene matches: 5. Germline V gene data show CDR1 as MRHNA and CDR2 as SNTAGT. The CDR3 length is 14 residues. To note about this clonotype: The antigen remains undetermined.

Reverse transcription of 0.5 to 1 ug RNA was performed with random hexamers. An immunoSEQ multiplex PCR generated amplified TCR beta CDR3 products spanning 54 Vbeta and 13 Jbeta. From the immunoSEQ multiplex PCR reads, TCRdb called clonotypes with MiXCR, one entry per CDR3 protein. The table shows tens of thousands of distinct CDR3 sequences, with approximately 94% occurring only once. Points from the study as a whole: It was acknowledged in the study that the number of individuals who were included in its TCR sequencing and HLA analysis was relatively small.

The source material was CD8+ T cells from PBMCs. The source of this sequence is a human donor in good health. The gene calls are TRBV6-4 and TRBJ2-3; 9 positions agree with TRBD1. The CDR3 bases are TGTGCCAGCAGTGGGGGACAGGGAGCCGATACGCAGTATTTT. Residues: CASSGGQGADTQYF.